This TCR beta chain was profiled in a study of T cell repertoires in cytomegalovirus infection. Overall study: Public TCR beta signatures were indicative of both CMV infection and a matching HLA type.

This clonotype has a count of ten or more. Its antigen is unidentified. TCRdb fed the reads into MiXCR, producing one record per CDR3 protein. This sample yields around 450,000 distinct CDR3 sequences, of which 31% are seen a single time; 12% to 15% belongs to the top ten. General study findings and limits: Across the ex vivo response, the dominant clonotypes were HLA-C-restricted CMV-specific TCR beta clonotypes. Cumulative frequency of public TCR beta families picked out carriers of CMV plus the relevant HLA.

In germline, CDR1 is KGHDR, CDR2 SFDVKD. V trimming: 4 bases; J trimming: 2 bases; junction bases outside the gene matches: 7. CDR3 length: 16 amino acids. The chain couples TRBV24-1 to TRBJ2-3; the match to TRBD1 covers 8 bases. Sequences were obtained from PBMCs. The sequence derives from a human donor in good health (CMV status not recorded). Some clones in this sample may be carry-over from other donors' samples. This CDR3 is CATSDPGGANTDTQYF. The CDR3 nucleotides are TGTGCCACCAGTGACCCAGGGGGCGCGAACACAGATACGCAGTATTTT.